The 21 T cell receptor beta chains below all came from one sample that was sequenced in a study of identical twins. TCRdb passed the 5' RACE reads through MiXCR, listing each CDR3 protein once. The data hold 500,000 to 550,000 distinct CDR3 sequences, with about a fifth observed a single time. This sample was also put to use in a study of yellow fever vaccine responses in identical twins.

The sequenced sample was CD4+ T cells sorted from blood. All receptors come from a woman under 30 in good health.

The chain carries TRBV12-3 or TRBV12-4 and TRBJ2-3; the D call may be TRBD1 or TRBD2 (5 bases each). V lost 10 bases and J 5 bases, leaving 31 bases between the germline ends. CDR3 length: 18 amino acids. CDR3 in DNA: TGTGCCATCTGTCCGTGGGAAAATTGGGACCAAAGAGGAGATACGCAGTATTTT. Amino acids: CAICPWENWDQRGDTQYF.

The table lists this clonotype with a few counts. The V call is TRBV18, the J call TRBJ2-7, with a weak D call TRBD1 (5 bases). The CDR3 sequence is 15 residues long. Germline V gene data show CDR1 as KGHSH and CDR2 as LQKENI. V lost 3 bases and J lost 5, with 17 bases in between. CDR3 in amino acids: CASSPKAGSVHEQYF. The CDR3 nucleotides read TGTGCCAGCTCACCTAAGGCAGGGTCCGTCCACGAGCAGTACTTC.

This clonotype occurred a few times. V and J are TRBV29-1 and TRBJ1-1; D is unclear. Trimming left V 4 bases short and J 1 base short, with 7 bases between. The CDR3 totals 12 residues. Germline assignment: CDR1 SQVTM and CDR2 ANQGSEA. The CDR3 DNA reads as TGCAGCGTTGGGACCGGGAACACTGAAGCTTTCTTT. Translation: CSVGTGNTEAFF.

This clonotype has at least ten counts. V is TRBV5-6 and J is TRBJ2-1, with TRBD2 identical over 7 bases. Germline loops: CDR1 SGHDT, CDR2 YYEEEE. J was trimmed by 7 bases and V by 0 bases; bases with no gene match: 4. The CDR3 contains 14 residues. DNA for the CDR3: TGTGCCAGCAGCTTGGAGGCCGGGAGGAATGAGCAGTTCTTC. As protein: CASSLEAGRNEQFF.

This chain uses TRBV2 with TRBJ2-2; the D call may be TRBD1 or TRBD2 (5 bases each). This CDR3 is built from 14 residues. The germline V gene has CDR1 SNHLY and CDR2 FYNNEI. The ends were cut back, 6 bases at V and 6 bases at J, with 14 bases in the middle. The CDR3 region has the DNA TGTGCCAGCAGAGAGGGGTTTTGGGCCGGGGAGCTGTTTTTT. Its protein is CASREGFWAGELFF. The variable domain in full, with the rest retrieved from reference TRBV2 and TRBJ2-2, is EPEVTQTPSHQVTQMGQEVILRCVPISNHLYFYWYRQILGQKVEFLVSFYNNEISEKSEIFDDQFSVERPDGSNFTLKIRSTKLEDSAMYFCASREGFWAGELFFGEGSRLTVL.

This clonotype was detected many times. V usage is TRBV5-1 and J usage is TRBJ1-5; D is ambiguous. This CDR3 region has 13 residues. In germline, CDR1 is SGHRS, CDR2 YFSETQ. Trimming shortened V by 5 bases and J by 0 bases, and 6 bases separated the two germline ends. The CDR3 protein is CASRENSNQPQHF. CDR3 nucleotide sequence: TGCGCCAGCAGGGAAAATAGCAATCAGCCCCAGCATTTT.

This clonotype was seen more than once but under ten times. The chain is built from TRBV7-8 and TRBJ2-1, with D possibly TRBD2 on 7 matching bases. The V and J ends lost 0 bases and 7 bases respectively, with 13 bases between them. The CDR3 is 15 amino acids. The germline V gene has CDR1 SGHVS and CDR2 FQNEAQ. The CDR3 loop is CASSLAGGLWNEQFF. The CDR3 nucleotides read TGTGCCAGCAGCTTAGCGGGGGGGCTGTGGAATGAGCAGTTCTTC.

In its sample, this clonotype was seen a few times. The chain combines TRBV11-2 with TRBJ2-4, with 9 positions matching TRBD2. Germline V gene data show CDR1 as SGHAT and CDR2 as FQNNGV. V gave up 4 bases and J gave up 0 bases; unmatched junction bases: 7. CDR3 size: 17 residues. As DNA, the CDR3 is TGTGCCAGCAGCTGGGCGGGGCGGGGGGGAGCCAAAAACATTCAGTACTTC. Protein sequence: CASSWAGRGGAKNIQYF.

The chain carries TRBV7-9 and TRBJ1-2; D possibly corresponds to TRBD1 (5 bases). Germline V gene data show CDR1 as SEHNR and CDR2 as FQNEAQ (reference sequence). Deletions cut 3 bases from V and 6 bases from J, with 11 bases between. The CDR3 runs 13 residues. The CDR3 DNA follows: TGTGCCAGCAGCTTGCAGGGTCTCGATGGCTACACCTTC. Residues: CASSLQGLDGYTF. Supplemented by reference TRBV7-9 and TRBJ1-2, the full variable domain reads DTGVSQNPRHKITKRGQNVTFRCDPISEHNRLYWYRQTLGQGPEFLTYFQNEAQLEKSRLLSDRFSAERPKGSFSTLEIQRTEQGDSAMYLCASSLQGLDGYTFGSGTRLTVV.

The V and J genes are TRBV12-3 or TRBV12-4 and TRBJ2-7, with a tentative D call TRBD2 (6 bases). This CDR3 is built from 15 residues. V was pared by 5 bases and J by 0 bases, with 14 bases between. Written as DNA, the CDR3 is TGTGCCAGCAGTCCCGGTGGACTACACTCCTACGAGCAGTACTTC. Its protein product is CASSPGGLHSYEQYF.

The rearrangement uses TRBV21-1 and TRBJ2-1; the D call of TRBD1 is as the table states it, not checked on the DNA. TRBV21-1 is designated a pseudogene. This CDR3 spans 15 amino acids. The CDR3 protein is CASSPLGARYNEQFF. CDR3 nucleotide sequence: TGTGCCAGCAGCCCCCTGGGTGCCAGGTACAATGAGCAGTTCTTC.

This clonotype has more than one count but fewer than ten. J is TRBJ2-3 and V is TRBV28; 13 nucleotides line up with TRBD2. Germline CDR1 is MDHEN and CDR2 is SYDVKM. This CDR3 comprises 17 residues. J lost 4 bases, V lost 1 base, and 5 bases had no gene match. The CDR3 DNA reads TGTGCCAGCAGTTTATCGGGACTAGCGGGGCTCTCAGATACGCAGTATTTT. This encodes CASSLSGLAGLSDTQYF.

The V and J genes are TRBV6-1 and TRBJ1-2, with 9 bases identical to TRBD1. The germline V gene has CDR1 MNHNS and CDR2 SASEGT. The CDR3 contains 14 residues. The CDR3 DNA is TGTGCAGTTAGGGGGACAGGGAGGATCTATGGCTACACCTTC. Amino acid sequence: CAVRGTGRIYGYTF.

This clonotype has a handful of counts. J is TRBJ2-4 and V is TRBV5-5; the D is unclear. There are 16 residues in the CDR3. The V and J ends lost 4 bases and 1 base respectively, with 15 bases between them. Germline CDR1 is SGHKS and CDR2 is YYEKEE (reference sequence). CDR3 DNA sequence: TGTGCCAGCAGCGTGGACGGCCTGAGTGCCAAAAACATTCAGTACTTC. This translates into CASSVDGLSAKNIQYF. The full variable domain, with the rest looked up from reference TRBV5-5 and TRBJ2-4, is DAGVTQSPTHLIKTRGQQVTLRCSPISGHKSVSWYQQVLGQGPQFIFQYYEKEERGRGNFPDRFSARQFPNYSSELNVNALLLGDSALYLCASSVDGLSAKNIQYFGAGTRLSVL.

A few counts support this clonotype. The rearrangement joins TRBV10-1 to TRBJ2-1; 13 nucleotides line up with TRBD2. The CDR3 totals 15 residues. Germline V gene data show CDR1 as WNHNN and CDR2 as SYGVQD (reference sequence). Losses at the gene ends were 4 bases for V and 5 bases for J; bases not matched to a gene: 2. CDR3 DNA sequence: TGCGCCAGCAGTGGGGGGACTAGCGGGAACAATGAGCAGTTCTTC. It yields the protein CASSGGTSGNNEQFF.

The CDR3 loop is CASSVSGSYNEQFF. CDR3 nucleotides: TGCGCCAGCAGTGTGAGCGGGAGTTACAATGAGCAGTTCTTC. The rearrangement uses TRBV10-2 and TRBJ2-1; 8 nucleotides line up with TRBD2. Germline V gene lookup returns CDR1 WSHSY and CDR2 SAAADI. CDR3 length: 14 amino acids. The V gene end was trimmed by 4 bases and the J gene end by 4 bases; junction bases not matched to a gene: 3.

This clonotype has only a few counts. Here the CDR3 reads CSARGLAETQYF. The DNA for the CDR3 is TGCAGTGCTAGAGGACTAGCAGAGACCCAGTACTTC. This chain links TRBV20-1 with TRBJ2-5; 7 positions agree with TRBD2. This CDR3 spans 12 amino acids. From germline, CDR1 is DFQATT and CDR2 SNEGSKA (reference sequence). The junction had 0 bases not matched to a gene; V was cut back by 1 base and J by 4 bases.

This clonotype was counted a few times. The gene calls are TRBV7-9 and TRBJ2-1, with D possibly matching TRBD2 (5 bases). Trimming pared 1 base from V and 15 bases from J, leaving 13 bases between. CDR1 and CDR2 (germline): SEHNR, FQNEAQ (reference sequence). The CDR3 covers 12 residues. The CDR3 sequence: CASSLGLSAGFF. In DNA form, the CDR3 reads TGTGCCAGCAGCTTAGGGCTCTCGGCGGGGTTCTTC. Looking up the rest from reference TRBV7-9 and TRBJ2-1 gives the full variable domain: DTGVSQNPRHKITKRGQNVTFRCDPISEHNRLYWYRQTLGQGPEFLTYFQNEAQLEKSRLLSDRFSAERPKGSFSTLEIQRTEQGDSAMYLCASSLGLSAGFFGPGTRLTVL.

This clonotype has ten or more counts. The chain links TRBV3-1 to TRBJ2-7; possibly TRBD1 for D (6 bases). CDR1 LGHDT and CDR2 YNNKEL come from the germline V gene (reference sequence). Between the trimmed V and J ends, which lost 0 bases and 4 bases, there was a span of 7 bases. The CDR3 length is 13 residues. The CDR3 DNA follows: TGTGCCAGCAGCCAAGAACAGGGATACGAGCAGTACTTC. Its protein is CASSQEQGYEQYF.

The CDR3 DNA reads as TGTGCCAGCAGGGACGGACAGGGTTGGGATACGCAGTATTTT. Its translation is CASRDGQGWDTQYF. The chain has TRBV6-1 and TRBJ2-3; 8 bases are a match to TRBD1. The CDR3 has 14 residues. J lost 6 bases, V lost 6 bases, and 8 bases had no gene match. In germline, CDR1 is MNHNS, CDR2 SASEGT.

This clonotype has just a few counts. The chain couples TRBV6-5 to TRBJ2-1; D is undetermined. V was trimmed by 0 bases and J by 8 bases, leaving 8 bases between them. Germline CDR1 MNHEY, CDR2 SVGAGI. CDR3 length: 13 amino acids. This CDR3 reads CASSYSHRDEQFF. DNA for the CDR3: TGTGCCAGCAGTTACTCTCACAGAGATGAGCAGTTCTTC.